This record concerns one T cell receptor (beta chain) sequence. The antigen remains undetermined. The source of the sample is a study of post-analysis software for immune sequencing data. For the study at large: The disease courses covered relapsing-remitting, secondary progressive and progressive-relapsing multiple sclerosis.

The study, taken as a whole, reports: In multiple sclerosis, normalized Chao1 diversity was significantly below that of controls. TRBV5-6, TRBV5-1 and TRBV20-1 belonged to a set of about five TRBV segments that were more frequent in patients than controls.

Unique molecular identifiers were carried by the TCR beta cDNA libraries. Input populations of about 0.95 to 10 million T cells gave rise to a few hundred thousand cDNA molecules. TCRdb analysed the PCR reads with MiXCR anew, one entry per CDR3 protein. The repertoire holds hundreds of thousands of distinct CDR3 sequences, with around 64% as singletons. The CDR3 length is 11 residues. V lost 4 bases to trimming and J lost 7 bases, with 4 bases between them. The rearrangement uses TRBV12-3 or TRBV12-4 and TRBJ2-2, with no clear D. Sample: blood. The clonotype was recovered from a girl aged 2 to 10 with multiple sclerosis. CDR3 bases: TGTGCCAGCAGTTGGTACGGGGAGCTGTTTTTT. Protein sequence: CASSWYGELFF.